The 13 T cell receptor beta chains presented below share a single source sample, sequenced in a study of blood T cell repertoires in COVID-19. The table came from immunoSEQ multiplex PCR; TCRdb's copy has only in-frame clones and leaves some out. The data show around 190,000 clones, with 80% seen just once and 6% to 7.5% held by the top ten. Sequencing was done on a sample of peripheral blood. All receptors derive from a man in his 70s with active or convalescent COVID-19.

This clone was counted only a few times. The chain joins TRBV6-5 to TRBJ1-3; D remains ambiguous. CDR3 length: 15 residues. Germline V CDR1 and CDR2: MNHEY, SVGAGI. The V gene lost 6 bases and the J gene lost 0 bases, with 12 bases spanning the gap. CDR3 sequence reads: CASREHLFSGNTIYF. The DNA for the CDR3 is TGTGCCAGCAGGGAGCATCTTTTCTCTGGAAACACCATATATTTT.

The V gene is TRBV5-4, the J gene TRBJ2-7, with 9 nucleotides matching TRBD2. This CDR3 spans 15 amino acids. V gave up 2 bases and J gave up 0 bases; unmatched junction bases: 3. Looked up from germline, CDR1 is SGHNT and CDR2 is YYREEE (reference sequence). The CDR3 DNA is TGTGCCAGCAGCTTCGGGACTAGCAGCTCCTACGAGCAGTACTTC. This sequence encodes CASSFGTSSSYEQYF.

The V gene is TRBV27, the J gene TRBJ1-1; 8 positions agree with TRBD1. The germline V gene has CDR1 MNHEY and CDR2 SMNVEV (reference sequence). The CDR3 is 18 amino acids. J lost 3 bases, V lost 7 bases, and 19 bases had no gene match. CDR3 sequence (DNA): TGTGCCAGCAACCCGGGCCCCCGGACAGGGAGGATGGACACTGAAGCTTTCTTT. It codes for CASNPGPRTGRMDTEAFF.

The sample holds one count of this clone. This chain connects TRBV27 to TRBJ2-7; 8 positions match TRBD1. Germline-derived CDR1 and CDR2 are MNHEY and SMNVEV (reference sequence). With V trimmed by 2 bases and J by 7 bases, 10 bases remained unmatched. This CDR3 has 15 residues. The DNA for the CDR3 is TGTGCCAGCAGTTTAAACGGCAGGGGGCTTGGAGAGCAGTACTTC. Protein product: CASSLNGRGLGEQYF.

The chain carries TRBV28 and TRBJ1-4, with TRBD1 as a possible D gene (5 bases). Germline values: CDR1 MDHEN, CDR2 SYDVKM. CDR3 size: 13 residues. The V end was cut by 6 bases, the J end by 8 bases, with 13 bases between. CDR3 DNA sequence: TGTGCCAGCAGAACCGGCGGGGACGAAAAACTGTTTTTT. The encoded protein is CASRTGGDEKLFF.

This clone was observed a few times. The chain carries TRBV7-9 and TRBJ1-2, with D maybe TRBD1 (5 bases). The ends were cut back, 7 bases at V and 8 bases at J, with 17 bases in the middle. The germline gives CDR1 SEHNR, CDR2 FQNEAQ (reference sequence). CDR3 length equals 13 residues. The CDR3 DNA reads as TGTGCCAGCACCCCAGGGCAGGGCAGAGGCTACACCTTC. Amino acid sequence: CASTPGQGRGYTF.

The chain combines TRBV5-4 with TRBJ2-2, with TRBD1 as a possible D gene (6 bases). This CDR3 is 16 amino acids long. Germline CDR1 and CDR2: SGHNT and YYREEE (reference sequence). V dropped 3 bases and J dropped 4 bases, with 16 bases sitting between them. CDR3 in amino acids: CASSSITGYSTGELFF. CDR3 nucleotides: TGTGCCAGCAGCTCCATCACAGGGTATAGCACCGGGGAGCTGTTTTTT.

The chain links TRBV6-1 to TRBJ1-2; TRBD1 is a possible D gene (5 bases). Germline V gene sequence: CDR1 MNHNS, CDR2 SASEGT. The V gene lost 1 base and the J gene lost 2 bases, with 11 bases spanning the gap. The CDR3 spans 15 residues. The CDR3 sequence is CASSEGLGENYGYTF. Written as DNA, the CDR3 is TGTGCCAGCAGTGAAGGGTTAGGGGAAAACTATGGCTACACCTTC.

The rearrangement joins TRBV6-5 to TRBJ1-1; D call uncertain. The CDR3 covers 13 residues. Deletions cut 7 bases from V and 0 bases from J, with 9 bases between. Germline values: CDR1 MNHEY, CDR2 SVGAGI. Here the CDR3 reads CASKAQVNTEAFF. The DNA of the CDR3 is TGTGCCAGCAAAGCTCAGGTGAACACTGAAGCTTTCTTT.

This clone has a handful of counts. This chain's CDR3 is CARSKGQTNYGYTF. The CDR3 bases are TGTGCCAGAAGCAAGGGACAGACCAACTATGGCTACACCTTC. This chain joins TRBV5-3 and TRBJ1-2; 7 bases align to TRBD1. TRBV5-3 is annotated as an ORF whose role is uncertain. V lost 4 bases, J lost 2 bases, and 5 bases stayed unmatched. CDR3 length equals 14 residues.

The V gene is TRBV6-5, the J gene TRBJ2-6; D may be TRBD1 (6 bases). The CDR3 loop spans 15 amino acids. Trimming took 5 bases from V and 2 from J, leaving 10 bases between them. Germline V CDR1 and CDR2: MNHEY, SVGAGI. The CDR3 is CASSHRGTGANVLTF. Here the CDR3 DNA reads TGTGCCAGCAGTCATAGGGGGACTGGGGCCAACGTCCTGACTTTC.

This clone was seen once. This chain uses TRBV6-6 with TRBJ2-7; 12 nucleotides line up with TRBD2. The CDR3 is 15 residues long. J was trimmed by 5 bases and V by 6 bases; bases with no gene match: 8. Germline V lookup: CDR1 MNHNY, CDR2 SVGAGI (reference sequence). CDR3 DNA: TGTGCCAGCAGCCCCGGGACTAGCGGGCGGAACGAGCAGTACTTC. Amino acid sequence: CASSPGTSGRNEQYF.

The chain couples TRBV10-3 to TRBJ2-3; tentative D call: TRBD2 (6 bases). The ends were cut back, 3 bases at V and 2 bases at J, with 9 bases in the middle. The germline V gene has CDR1 ENHRY and CDR2 SYGVKD. The CDR3 has 14 amino acids. CDR3 in amino acids: CAISDGGPTDTQYF. The DNA of the CDR3 is TGTGCCATCAGTGACGGAGGGCCCACAGATACGCAGTATTTT.